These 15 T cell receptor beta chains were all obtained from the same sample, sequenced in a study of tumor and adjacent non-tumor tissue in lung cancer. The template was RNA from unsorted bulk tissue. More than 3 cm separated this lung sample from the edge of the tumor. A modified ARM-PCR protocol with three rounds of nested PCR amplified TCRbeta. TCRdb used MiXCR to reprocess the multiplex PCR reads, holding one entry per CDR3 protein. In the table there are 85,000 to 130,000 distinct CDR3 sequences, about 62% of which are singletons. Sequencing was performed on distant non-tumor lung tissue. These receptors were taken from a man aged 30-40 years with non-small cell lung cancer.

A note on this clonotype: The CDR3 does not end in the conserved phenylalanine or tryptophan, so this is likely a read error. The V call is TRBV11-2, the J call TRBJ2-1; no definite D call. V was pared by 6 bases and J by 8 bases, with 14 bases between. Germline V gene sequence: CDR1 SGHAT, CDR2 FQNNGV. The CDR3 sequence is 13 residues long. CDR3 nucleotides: TGTGCCAGCAGTGCAATGGATATGGATGAGCAGTTCGTC. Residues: CASSAMDMDEQFV.

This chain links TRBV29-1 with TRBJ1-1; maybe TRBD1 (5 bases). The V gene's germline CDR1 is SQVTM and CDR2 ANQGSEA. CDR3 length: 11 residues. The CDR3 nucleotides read TGCGGCGGATTAGGCTTAGGGGTGGCTTTCTTT. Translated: CGGLGLGVAFF.

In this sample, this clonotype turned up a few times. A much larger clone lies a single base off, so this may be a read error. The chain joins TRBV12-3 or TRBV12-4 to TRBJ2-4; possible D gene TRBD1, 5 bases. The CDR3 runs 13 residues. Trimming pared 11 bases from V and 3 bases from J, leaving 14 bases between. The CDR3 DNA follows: TGTGCCTCGACCGCAGGGTTCAAAAACATTCAGTACTTC. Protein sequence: CASTAGFKNIQYF.

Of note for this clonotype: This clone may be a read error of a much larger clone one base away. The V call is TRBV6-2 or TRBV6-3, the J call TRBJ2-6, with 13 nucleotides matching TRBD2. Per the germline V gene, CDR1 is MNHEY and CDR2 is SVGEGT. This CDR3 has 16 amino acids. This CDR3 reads CVSSRTSGSGANVLTF. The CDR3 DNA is TGTGTCAGCAGCCGGACTAGCGGGAGTGGGGCCAACGTCCTGACTTTC.

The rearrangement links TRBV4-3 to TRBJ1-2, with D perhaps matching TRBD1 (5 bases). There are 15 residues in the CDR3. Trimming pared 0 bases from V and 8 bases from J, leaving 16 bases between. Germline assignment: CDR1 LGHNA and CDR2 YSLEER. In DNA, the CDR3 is TGCGCCAGCAGCCAAGATCAGGGACGAGCCTTGGGCTACACCTTC. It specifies CASSQDQGRALGYTF.

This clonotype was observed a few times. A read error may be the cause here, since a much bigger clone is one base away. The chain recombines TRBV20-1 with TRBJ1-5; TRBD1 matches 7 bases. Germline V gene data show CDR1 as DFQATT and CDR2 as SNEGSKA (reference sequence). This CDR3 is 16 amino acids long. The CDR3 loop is CSTRVVSGQINQPQHF. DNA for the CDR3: TGCAGTACTAGAGTAGTTTCGGGACAGATCAATCAGCCCCAGCATTTT.

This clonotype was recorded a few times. DNA for the CDR3: TGTGCCTGGAGTGGGGGCAGTATATACACTGAAGCTTTCTTT. Encoded protein: CAWSGGSIYTEAFF. This chain joins TRBV30 and TRBJ1-1, with D perhaps TRBD1 (5 bases). Germline loops: CDR1 GTSNPN, CDR2 SVGIG (reference sequence). The CDR3 runs to 14 residues. The V and J ends lost 1 base and 3 bases respectively, with 12 bases between them. Variable domain in full (rest from reference TRBV30 and TRBJ1-1): SQTIHQWPATLVQPVGSPLSLECTVEGTSNPNLYWYRQAAGRGLQLLFYSVGIGQISSEVPQNLSASRPQDRQFILSSKKLLLSDSGFYLCAWSGGSIYTEAFFGQGTRLTVV.

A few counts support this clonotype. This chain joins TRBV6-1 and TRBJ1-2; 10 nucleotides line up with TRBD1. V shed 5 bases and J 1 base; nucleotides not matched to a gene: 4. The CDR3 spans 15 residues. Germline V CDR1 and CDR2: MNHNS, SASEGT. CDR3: CASSNRDRGNYGYTF. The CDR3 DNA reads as TGTGCCAGCAGTAACCGGGACAGGGGTAACTATGGCTACACCTTC.

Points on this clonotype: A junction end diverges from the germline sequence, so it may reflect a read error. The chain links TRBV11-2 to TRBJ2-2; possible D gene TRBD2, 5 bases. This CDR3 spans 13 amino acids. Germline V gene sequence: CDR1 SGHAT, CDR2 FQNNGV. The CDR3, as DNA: TGTACCAGCAGCTATAAGAGAACCGGGAAGCTGTTTTTT. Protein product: CTSSYKRTGKLFF.

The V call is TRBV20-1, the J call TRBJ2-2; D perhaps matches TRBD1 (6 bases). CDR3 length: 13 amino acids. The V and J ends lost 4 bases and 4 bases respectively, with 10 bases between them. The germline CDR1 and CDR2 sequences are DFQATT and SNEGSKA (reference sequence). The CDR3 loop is CSANRVRTGELFF. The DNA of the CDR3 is TGCAGTGCTAACAGGGTTCGCACCGGGGAGCTGTTTTTT.

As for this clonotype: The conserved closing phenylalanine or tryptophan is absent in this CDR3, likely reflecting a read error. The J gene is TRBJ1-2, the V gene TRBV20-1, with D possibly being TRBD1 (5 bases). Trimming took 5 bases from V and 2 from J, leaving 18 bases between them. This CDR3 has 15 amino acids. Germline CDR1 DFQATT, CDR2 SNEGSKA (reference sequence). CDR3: CSAYAVSGPNYGYTI. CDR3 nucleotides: TGCAGTGCTTATGCGGTTTCAGGGCCGAACTATGGCTACACCATC.

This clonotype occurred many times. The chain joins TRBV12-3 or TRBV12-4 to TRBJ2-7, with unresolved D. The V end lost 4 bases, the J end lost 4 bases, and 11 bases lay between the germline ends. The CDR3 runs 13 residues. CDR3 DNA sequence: TGTGCCAGCAGTTCCGCTCATAATTACGAGCAGTACTTC. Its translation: CASSSAHNYEQYF.

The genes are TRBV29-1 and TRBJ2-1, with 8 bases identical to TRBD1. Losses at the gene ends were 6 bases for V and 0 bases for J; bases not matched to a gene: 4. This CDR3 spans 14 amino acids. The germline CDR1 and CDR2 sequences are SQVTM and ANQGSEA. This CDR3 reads CSVSTGGSYNEQFF. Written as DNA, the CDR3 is TGCAGCGTAAGCACAGGGGGCTCCTACAATGAGCAGTTCTTC.

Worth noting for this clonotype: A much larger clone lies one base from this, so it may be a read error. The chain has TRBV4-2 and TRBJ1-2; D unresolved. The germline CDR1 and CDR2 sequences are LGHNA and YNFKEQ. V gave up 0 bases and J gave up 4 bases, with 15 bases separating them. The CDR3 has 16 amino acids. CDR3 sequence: CASSQERGDMAYGYTF. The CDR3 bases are TGTGCCAGCAGCCAAGAACGAGGAGACATGGCCTATGGCTACACCTTC.

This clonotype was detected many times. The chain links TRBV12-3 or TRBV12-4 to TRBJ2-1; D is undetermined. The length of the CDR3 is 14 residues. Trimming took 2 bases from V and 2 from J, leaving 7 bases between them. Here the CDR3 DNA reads TGTGCCAGCAGTTTAAGGGCTGCCTACAATGAGCAGTTCTTC. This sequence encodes CASSLRAAYNEQFF.